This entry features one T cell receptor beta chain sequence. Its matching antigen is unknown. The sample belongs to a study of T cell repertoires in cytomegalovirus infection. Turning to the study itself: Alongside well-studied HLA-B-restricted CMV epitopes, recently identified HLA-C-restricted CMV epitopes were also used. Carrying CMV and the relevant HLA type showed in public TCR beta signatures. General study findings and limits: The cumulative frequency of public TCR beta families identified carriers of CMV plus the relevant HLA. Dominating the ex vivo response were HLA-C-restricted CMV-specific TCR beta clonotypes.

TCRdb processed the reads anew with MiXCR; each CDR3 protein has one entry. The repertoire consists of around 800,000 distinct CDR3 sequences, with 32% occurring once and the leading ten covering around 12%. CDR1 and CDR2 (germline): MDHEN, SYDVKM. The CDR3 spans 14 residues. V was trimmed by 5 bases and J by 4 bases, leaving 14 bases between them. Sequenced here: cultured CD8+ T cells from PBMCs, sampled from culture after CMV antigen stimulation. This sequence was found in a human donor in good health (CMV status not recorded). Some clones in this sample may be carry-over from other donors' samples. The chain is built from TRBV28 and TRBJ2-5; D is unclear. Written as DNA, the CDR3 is TGTGCCAGCAGTCCCGGTTTGCCGGTAGAGACCCAGTACTTC. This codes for CASSPGLPVETQYF.